Listed below are T cell receptor beta chains from one sample, sequenced in a study of metastatic and nonmetastatic thyroid tumors. TCRdb recomputed clones from the PCR reads via MiXCR. Here the sample spans tens of thousands of clones, roughly 14% being singletons. The sequenced sample was blood. These receptors originate from a female donor with papillary thyroid cancer or a benign thyroid nodule (not recorded which). Some clones in this sample may be carry-over from other donors' samples. The CDR3 runs from the conserved cysteine through the conserved F or W. D genes are given only for firm matches. Rows may omit the clone size; those that give it use once, few, many or a size class.

V gene: TRBV24-1; J gene: TRBJ2-1; D gene: NA; clone size: many; CDR3 DNA: TGTGCCACCAGTGATTTGCCGAGTGGTAGAGCGAGTGAGCAGTTCTTC; CDR3 protein: CATSDLPSGRASEQFF
V gene: TRBV20-1; J gene: TRBJ1-5; D gene: NA; clone size: many; CDR3 DNA: TGCAGTGCTATTAGACCCCCCAATCAGCCCCAGCATTTT; CDR3 protein: CSAIRPPNQPQHF
V gene: TRBV6-2/TRBV6-3; J gene: TRBJ2-7; D gene: NA; clone size: medium-sized; CDR3 DNA: TGTGCCAGCAGTCGGGACGCCTTGAGGTACGAGCAGTACTTC; CDR3 protein: CASSRDALRYEQYF
V gene: TRBV9; J gene: TRBJ2-2; D gene: NA; clone size: NA; CDR3 DNA: TGTGCCAGCAGCGTATTCCGAGTCCCAAACACCGGGGAGCTGTTTTTT; CDR3 protein: CASSVFRVPNTGELFF
V gene: TRBV5-1; J gene: TRBJ2-7; D gene: TRBD2; clone size: many; CDR3 DNA: TGCGCCAGCAGCCCCTCGACTAGCGGGGCCTCCTACGAGCAGTACTTC; CDR3 protein: CASSPSTSGASYEQYF
V gene: TRBV4-1; J gene: TRBJ1-2; D gene: TRBD1; clone size: many; CDR3 DNA: TGCGCCAGCAGCCAGGACAGGGGTCTTCTATACTACGGCTACACCTTC; CDR3 protein: CASSQDRGLLYYGYTF
V gene: TRBV4-2; J gene: TRBJ2-5; D gene: NA; clone size: NA; CDR3 DNA: TGTGCCAGCAGCCAGGGTAGGCTTCAGGGTGGACATACCCAGTACTTC; CDR3 protein: CASSQGRLQGGHTQYF
V gene: TRBV4-2; J gene: TRBJ2-2; D gene: TRBD2; clone size: many; CDR3 DNA: TGTGCCAGCAGCCAAGATCCCCTAGCGGACACTTTCGCGAACACCGGGGAGCTGTTTTTT; CDR3 protein: CASSQDPLADTFANTGELFF
V gene: TRBV20-1; J gene: TRBJ2-7; D gene: NA; clone size: many; CDR3 DNA: TGCAGTGCTAGAGGGGCCGGGGTGCAGTACTTC; CDR3 protein: CSARGAGVQYF
V gene: TRBV7-8; J gene: TRBJ2-2; D gene: NA; clone size: NA; CDR3 DNA: TGTGCCGGCAGCTGGAGGGCGGGCGGGGAGCTGTTTTTT; CDR3 protein: CAGSWRAGGELFF
V gene: TRBV30; J gene: TRBJ2-7; D gene: TRBD2; clone size: many; CDR3 DNA: TGTGCCTGCGTTACCGGGGCTAGCGGGTACTACGAGCAGTACTTC; CDR3 protein: CACVTGASGYYEQYF
V gene: TRBV3-1; J gene: TRBJ1-2; D gene: TRBD1; clone size: NA; CDR3 DNA: TGTGCCAGCAGCCCACAGGACAGGGACGGCTACACCTTT; CDR3 protein: CASSPQDRDGYTF
V gene: TRBV5-1; J gene: TRBJ2-7; D gene: NA; clone size: many; CDR3 DNA: TGCGCCAGCAGAAACGGACGGGCGCCCTCCTACGAGCAGTACTTC; CDR3 protein: CASRNGRAPSYEQYF
V gene: TRBV20-1; J gene: TRBJ2-6; D gene: NA; clone size: NA; CDR3 DNA: TGCAGTGCCAGAGAGTTTGGTGGCAGTATCGACGTCCTGACTTTC; CDR3 protein: CSAREFGGSIDVLTF
V gene: TRBV11-1; J gene: TRBJ2-5; D gene: TRBD2; clone size: many; CDR3 DNA: TGTGCCAGCAGCTTCGGCGGGAGACCCCCAGAGACCCAGTACTTC; CDR3 protein: CASSFGGRPPETQYF
V gene: TRBV30; J gene: TRBJ2-7; D gene: TRBD1; clone size: many; CDR3 DNA: TGTGCCTGGAGGGGACAGGGCACCTACGAGCAGTACTTC; CDR3 protein: CAWRGQGTYEQYF
V gene: TRBV7-9; J gene: TRBJ2-7; D gene: NA; clone size: many; CDR3 DNA: TGTGCCAGCAGCTGGGAGAGGGAGCAGTACTTC; CDR3 protein: CASSWEREQYF